The 8 T cell receptor beta chains presented below share a single source sample, sequenced in a study of early stage breast cancer tumors. Measured with immunoSEQ multiplex PCR; TCRdb has only the in-frame clones, and not every one. The table includes about 51,000 clones, around 80% detected once. Sequencing used blood. The source of these receptors is a person in their 40s with breast cancer.

This chain connects TRBV9 to TRBJ2-5; D uncertain. This CDR3 is 14 amino acids long. The V gene's germline CDR1 is SGDLS and CDR2 YYNGEE. V gave up 4 bases and J gave up 4 bases, with 14 bases separating them. CDR3 in amino acids: CASSCSWILETQYF. CDR3 in DNA: TGTGCCAGCAGCTGTAGTTGGATCTTAGAGACCCAGTACTTC. Combining the CDR3 with reference TRBV9 and TRBJ2-5 gives the whole variable domain DSGVTQTPKHLITATGQRVTLRCSPRSGDLSVYWYQQSLDQGLQFLIQYYNGEERAKGNILERFSAQQFPDLHSELNLSSLELGDSALYFCASSCSWILETQYFGPGTRLLVL.

This clone came up a few times. The genes are TRBV7-2 and TRBJ2-7; 8 bases map to TRBD2. The ends lost 2 bases at V and 5 bases at J; junction bases unmatched: 5. This CDR3 contains 14 residues. CDR1 is SGHTA and CDR2 is FQGNSA in the germline V gene. The CDR3 DNA reads as TGTGCCAGCAGCTTAACCGGGACTAGGGACGAGCAGTACTTC. Translated: CASSLTGTRDEQYF. Variable domain in full (rest from reference TRBV7-2 and TRBJ2-7): GAGVSQSPSNKVTEKGKDVELRCDPISGHTALYWYRQSLGQGLEFLIYFQGNSAPDKSGLPSDRFSAERTGGSVSTLTIQRTQQEDSAVYLCASSLTGTRDEQYFGPGTRLTVT.

This clone was seen once. This chain uses TRBV5-1 with TRBJ1-3; D is uncertain. V lost 0 bases and J 2 bases, leaving 12 bases between the germline ends. Per germline, CDR1 SGHRS and CDR2 YFSETQ. The CDR3 sequence is 16 residues long. The CDR3 DNA reads as TGCGCCAGCAGCTTGGGGTCCGGCCCCCCTGGAAACACCATATATTTT. Its translation is CASSLGSGPPGNTIYF.

The chain is built from TRBV18 and TRBJ2-1, with a tentative D call TRBD2 (6 bases). V gave up 0 bases and J gave up 5 bases, with 8 bases separating them. Germline V gene data show CDR1 as KGHSH and CDR2 as LQKENI. The CDR3 has 14 residues. The CDR3 DNA sequence: TGTGCCAGCTCACCACCACTAGCCCACAATGAGCAGTTCTTC. It encodes CASSPPLAHNEQFF.

The gene calls are TRBV19 and TRBJ1-5; D perhaps matches TRBD1 (5 bases). Germline assignment: CDR1 LNHDA and CDR2 SQIVND (reference sequence). The ends were cut back, 2 bases at V and 8 bases at J, with 10 bases in the middle. The CDR3 extends over 13 amino acids. CDR3 in amino acids: CASSIWGVEPQHF. Here the CDR3 DNA reads TGTGCCAGTAGTATATGGGGGGTTGAGCCCCAGCATTTT.

The chain links TRBV19 to TRBJ1-5; D unresolved. The CDR3 has 14 residues. Per germline, CDR1 LNHDA and CDR2 SQIVND (reference sequence). The V and J ends lost 2 bases and 3 bases respectively, with 8 bases between them. CDR3 DNA sequence: TGTGCCAGTAGTATAAGGGCAGACAATCAGCCCCAGCATTTT. This codes for CASSIRADNQPQHF.

This sequence joins TRBV9 and TRBJ1-2; 8 bases map to TRBD1. Germline-derived CDR1 and CDR2 are SGDLS and YYNGEE. The trim removed 2 bases at V and 5 bases at J, leaving 5 bases unmatched. The CDR3 loop spans 14 amino acids. DNA for the CDR3: TGTGCCAGCAGCGTCCAGGGGGCCCCTTATGGCTACACCTTC. Translation: CASSVQGAPYGYTF.

This chain uses TRBV7-8 with TRBJ2-1, with 10 nucleotides matching TRBD2. V was clipped by 5 bases and J by 4 bases; unmatched bases: 5. In germline, CDR1 is SGHVS, CDR2 FQNEAQ. The CDR3 covers 15 residues. CDR3 in amino acids: CASSLLAGTYNEQFF. CDR3 bases: TGTGCCAGCAGCCTACTAGCGGGGACTTACAATGAGCAGTTCTTC. Full variable domain (missing parts from reference TRBV7-8 and TRBJ2-1): GAGVSQSPRYKVAKRGQDVALRCDPISGHVSLFWYQQALGQGPEFLTYFQNEAQLDKSGLPSDRFFAERPEGSVSTLKIQRTQQEDSAVYLCASSLLAGTYNEQFFGPGTRLTVL.